This TCR beta chain derives from a study of blood T cell repertoires in COVID-19. Germline-derived CDR1 and CDR2 are SGHTA and FQGNSA. The CDR3 runs to 16 residues. Losses at the gene ends were 4 bases for V and 5 bases for J; bases not matched to a gene: 11. The participants were between roughly 18 and 100 years old and came from roughly 24 US areas. Participants had their cohort set by participant-reported clinical history. In the study's own analysis: The authors estimated nucleated cell counts from reference gene primer amplification. Sequencing used immunoSEQ multiplex PCR; TCRdb keeps in-frame clones, though not all of them. Clonal size and the V and J genes are those of that table, whereas D and trimming came from the DNA. The sample carries under 350,000 clones, 80% to 90% recorded once.

The sequencing sample was made of PBMCs or T cells enriched from blood (not recorded which). This sequence originates from a woman aged 35 to 49 with acute COVID-19. The rearrangement links TRBV7-2 to TRBJ2-7; 10 bases agree with TRBD2. The CDR3 DNA follows: TGTGCCAGCAGCTCTCCGGGACTAGCGTTTGTCAACGAGCAGTACTTC. Amino acids: CASSSPGLAFVNEQYF.